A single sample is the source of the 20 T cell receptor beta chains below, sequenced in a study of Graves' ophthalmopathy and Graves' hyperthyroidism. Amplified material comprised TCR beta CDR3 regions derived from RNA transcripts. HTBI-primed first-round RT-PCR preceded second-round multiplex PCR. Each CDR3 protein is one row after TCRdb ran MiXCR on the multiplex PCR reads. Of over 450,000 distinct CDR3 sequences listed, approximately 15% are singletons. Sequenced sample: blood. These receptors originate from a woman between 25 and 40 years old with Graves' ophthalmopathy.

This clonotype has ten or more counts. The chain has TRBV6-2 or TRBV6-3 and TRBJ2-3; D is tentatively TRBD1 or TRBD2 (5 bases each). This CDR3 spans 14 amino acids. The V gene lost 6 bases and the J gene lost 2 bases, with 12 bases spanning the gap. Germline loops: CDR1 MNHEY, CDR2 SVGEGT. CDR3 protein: CASRGRPFTDTQYF. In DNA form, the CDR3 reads TGTGCCAGCAGGGGACGCCCCTTCACAGATACGCAGTATTTT.

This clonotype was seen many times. This CDR3 is CASSEDPWDRYYEQYF. The CDR3 nucleotides are TGTGCCAGCAGTGAAGATCCATGGGACAGATACTACGAGCAGTACTTC. The chain couples TRBV6-1 to TRBJ2-7; 7 positions match TRBD1. The germline CDR1 and CDR2 sequences are MNHNS and SASEGT. V shed 1 base and J 3 bases; nucleotides not matched to a gene: 9. This CDR3 region has 16 residues.

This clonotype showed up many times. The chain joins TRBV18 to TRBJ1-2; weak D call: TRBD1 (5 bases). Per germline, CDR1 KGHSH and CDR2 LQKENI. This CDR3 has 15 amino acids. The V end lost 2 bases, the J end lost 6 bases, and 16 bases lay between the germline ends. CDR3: CASSPTAGSLDGYTF. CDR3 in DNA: TGTGCCAGCTCACCAACGGCAGGGAGTCTAGATGGCTACACCTTC. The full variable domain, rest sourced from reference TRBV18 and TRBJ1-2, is NAGVMQNPRHLVRRRGQEARLRCSPMKGHSHVYWYRQLPEEGLKFMVYLQKENIIDESGMPKERFSAEFPKEGPSILRIQQVVRGDSAAYFCASSPTAGSLDGYTFGSGTRLTVV.

The CDR3 loop is CASSFIRHQPQHF. CDR3 coding DNA: TGTGCCAGCAGTTTTATTCGCCATCAGCCCCAGCATTTT. The chain is built from TRBV12-3 or TRBV12-4 and TRBJ1-5; D gene ambiguous. There are 13 residues in the CDR3. The ends were cut back, 3 bases at V and 5 bases at J, with 8 bases in the middle.

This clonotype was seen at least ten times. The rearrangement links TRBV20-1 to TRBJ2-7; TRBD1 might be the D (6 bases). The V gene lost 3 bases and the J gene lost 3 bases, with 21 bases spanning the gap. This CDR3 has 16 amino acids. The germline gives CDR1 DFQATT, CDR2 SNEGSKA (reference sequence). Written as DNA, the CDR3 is TGCAGTGCTAGGCAACCTGGACCAGGGGTACTCTACGAGCAGTACTTC. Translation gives CSARQPGPGVLYEQYF.

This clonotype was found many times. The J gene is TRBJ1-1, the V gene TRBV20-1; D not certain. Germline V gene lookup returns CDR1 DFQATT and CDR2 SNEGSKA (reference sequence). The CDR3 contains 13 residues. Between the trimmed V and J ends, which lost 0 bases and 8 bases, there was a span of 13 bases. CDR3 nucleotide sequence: TGCAGTGCTAGAGATTCCCAAGGGCAAGAAGCTTTCTTT. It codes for CSARDSQGQEAFF.

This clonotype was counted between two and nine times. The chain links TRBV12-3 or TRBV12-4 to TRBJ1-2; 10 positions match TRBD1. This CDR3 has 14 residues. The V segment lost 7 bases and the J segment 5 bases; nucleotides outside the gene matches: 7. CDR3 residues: CASTETGGWYGYTF. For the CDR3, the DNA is TGTGCCAGCACCGAGACAGGGGGCTGGTATGGCTACACCTTC.

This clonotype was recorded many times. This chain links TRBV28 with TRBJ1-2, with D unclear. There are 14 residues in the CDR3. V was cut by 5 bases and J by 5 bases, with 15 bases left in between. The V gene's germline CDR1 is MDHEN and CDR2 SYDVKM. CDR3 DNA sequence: TGTGCCAGCAGTCTTTTGTACAGTGCATATGGCTACACCTTC. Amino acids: CASSLLYSAYGYTF.

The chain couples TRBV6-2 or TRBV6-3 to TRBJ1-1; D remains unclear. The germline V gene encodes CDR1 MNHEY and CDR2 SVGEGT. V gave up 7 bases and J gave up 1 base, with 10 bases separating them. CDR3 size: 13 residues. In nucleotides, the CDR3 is TGTGCCAGCACGCGGTTTACGAACACTGAAGCTTTCTTT. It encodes CASTRFTNTEAFF.

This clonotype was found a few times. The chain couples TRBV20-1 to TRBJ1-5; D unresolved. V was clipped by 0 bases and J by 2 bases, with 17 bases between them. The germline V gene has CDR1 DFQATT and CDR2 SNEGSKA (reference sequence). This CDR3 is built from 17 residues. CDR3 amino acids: CSARDPARRIGNQPQHF. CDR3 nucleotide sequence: TGCAGTGCTAGAGATCCGGCCCGTAGGATTGGCAATCAGCCCCAGCATTTT.

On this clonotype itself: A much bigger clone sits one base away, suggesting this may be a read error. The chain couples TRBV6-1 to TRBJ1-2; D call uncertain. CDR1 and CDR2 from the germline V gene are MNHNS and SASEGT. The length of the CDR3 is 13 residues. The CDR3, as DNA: TGTGCCTGCAGTGATCGGCAGTCCTATGGCTACACCTTC. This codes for CACSDRQSYGYTF.

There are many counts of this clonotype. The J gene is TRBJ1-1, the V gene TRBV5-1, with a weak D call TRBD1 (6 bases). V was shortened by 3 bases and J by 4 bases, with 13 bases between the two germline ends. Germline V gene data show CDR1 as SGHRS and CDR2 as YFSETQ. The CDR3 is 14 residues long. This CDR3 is CASSSQGRSTEAFF. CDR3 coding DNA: TGCGCCAGCAGCTCACAGGGAAGGAGCACTGAAGCTTTCTTT.

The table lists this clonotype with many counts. The CDR3 nucleotides are TGTGCCAGCAGTTTAGGGGCCAGGAGTTACGAGCAGTACTTC. Amino acids: CASSLGARSYEQYF. This chain uses TRBV12-3 or TRBV12-4 with TRBJ2-7; D call uncertain. The CDR3 sequence is 14 residues long. The V end lost 1 base, the J end lost 4 bases, and 11 bases lay between the germline ends.

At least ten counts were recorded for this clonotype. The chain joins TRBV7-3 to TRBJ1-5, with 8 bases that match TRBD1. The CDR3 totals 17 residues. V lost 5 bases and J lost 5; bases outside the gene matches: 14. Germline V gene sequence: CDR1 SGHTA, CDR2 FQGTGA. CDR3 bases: TGTGCCAGCAGCCCTTCTGGACAGGGAGATTTGGATCAGCCCCAGCATTTT. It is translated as CASSPSGQGDLDQPQHF.

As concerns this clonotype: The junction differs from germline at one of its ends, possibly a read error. CDR3 residues: CASSLALAGEIQYF. DNA for the CDR3: TGTGCCAGCAGCTTAGCCTTAGCGGGGGAGATCCAGTACTTC. The rearrangement uses TRBV7-2 and TRBJ2-5; TRBD2 matches at 9 bases. The CDR3 totals 14 residues. Germline V CDR1 and CDR2: SGHTA, FQGNSA.

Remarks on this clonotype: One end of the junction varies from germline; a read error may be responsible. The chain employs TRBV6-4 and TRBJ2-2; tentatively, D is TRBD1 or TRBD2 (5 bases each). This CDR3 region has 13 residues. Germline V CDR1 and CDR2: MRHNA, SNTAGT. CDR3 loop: CASSGGAVGELLF. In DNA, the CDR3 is TGTGCCAGCAGTGGAGGGGCGGTCGGGGAGCTGTTGTTT.

The CDR3 DNA is TGTGCCAGCAGTTACGAGAAGGGCACTGAAGCTTTCTTT. It encodes CASSYEKGTEAFF. The V gene is TRBV6-5, the J gene TRBJ1-1, with D uncertain. Between the trimmed V and J ends, which lost 2 bases and 4 bases, there was a span of 8 bases. The CDR3 sequence is 13 residues long. Germline CDR1 MNHEY, CDR2 SVGAGI.

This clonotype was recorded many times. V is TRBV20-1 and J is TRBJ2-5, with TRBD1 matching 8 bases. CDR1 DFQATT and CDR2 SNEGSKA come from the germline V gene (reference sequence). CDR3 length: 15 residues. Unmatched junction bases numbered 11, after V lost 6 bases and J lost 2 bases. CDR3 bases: TGCAGTGCGCCGCGACAGGGGACCCTGCAAGAGACCCAGTACTTC. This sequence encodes CSAPRQGTLQETQYF.

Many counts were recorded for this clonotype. CDR3 sequence: CASSQGTAMNTEAFF. The DNA for the CDR3 is TGTGCCAGTAGTCAGGGGACAGCGATGAACACTGAAGCTTTCTTT. This chain joins TRBV19 and TRBJ1-1, with 7 bases aligning to TRBD1. The CDR3 has 15 residues. Germline V gene data show CDR1 as LNHDA and CDR2 as SQIVND (reference sequence). Trimming took 5 bases from V and 0 from J; bases not matched to a gene: 6.

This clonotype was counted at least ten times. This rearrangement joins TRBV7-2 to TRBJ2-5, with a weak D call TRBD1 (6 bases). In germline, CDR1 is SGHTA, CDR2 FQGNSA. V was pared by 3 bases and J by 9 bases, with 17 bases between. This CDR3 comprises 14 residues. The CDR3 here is CASSLRYQGPPQYF. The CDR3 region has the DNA TGTGCCAGCAGCTTGAGGTACCAGGGGCCGCCCCAGTACTTC. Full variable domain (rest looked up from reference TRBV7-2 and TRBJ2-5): GAGVSQSPSNKVTEKGKDVELRCDPISGHTALYWYRQSLGQGLEFLIYFQGNSAPDKSGLPSDRFSAERTGGSVSTLTIQRTQQEDSAVYLCASSLRYQGPPQYFGPGTRLLVL.